The 21 T cell receptor beta chains in this list originate from one sample, sequenced in a study of a mutant IDH1 vaccine in newly diagnosed glioma. Time point given: baseline, week 1 (first vaccination visit). Treatment given: pre-vaccination baseline after standard-of-care therapy. TCRdb keeps only in-frame clones here, not all; method: immunoSEQ multiplex PCR. The sample includes about 66,000 clones, 65% to 90% of them seen just once. The source was PBMCs, collected from a glioma patient treated with radiotherapy, temozolomide or both. All receptors come from a man aged 25-45 years with glioma.

The chain joins TRBV4-1 to TRBJ2-3; 8 bases line up with TRBD1. Germline CDR1 and CDR2: MGHRA and YSYEKL. Losses at the gene ends were 3 bases for V and 5 bases for J; bases not matched to a gene: 19. This CDR3 spans 19 amino acids. In DNA form, the CDR3 reads TGCGCCAGCAGCCAGACCCCCTCGGACAGGGCATCGAGAGGAGATACGCAGTATTTT. It codes for CASSQTPSDRASRGDTQYF.

The chain links TRBV6-5 to TRBJ1-4; no definite D call. The ends were cut back, 5 bases at V and 7 bases at J, with 5 bases in the middle. The CDR3 covers 11 residues. The germline CDR1 and CDR2 sequences are MNHEY and SVGAGI. The CDR3 region is CASSRLEKLFF. CDR3 nucleotides: TGTGCCAGCAGTAGACTTGAAAAACTGTTTTTT.

This clone came up once. The rearrangement links TRBV6-1 to TRBJ1-4; a possible D gene is TRBD1 (5 bases). The V end lost 8 bases, the J end lost 7 bases, and 20 bases lay between the germline ends. Germline V gene data show CDR1 as MNHNS and CDR2 as SASEGT. The CDR3 has 15 residues. This chain's CDR3 is CASLDLGDLVEKLFF. The CDR3 DNA follows: TGTGCCAGCCTCGATTTAGGGGACTTGGTTGAAAAACTGTTTTTT.

The chain joins TRBV13 to TRBJ1-1; D call uncertain. V was cut by 5 bases and J by 5 bases, with 12 bases left in between. The germline CDR1 and CDR2 sequences are PRHDT and FYEKMQ (reference sequence). The CDR3 has 13 amino acids. DNA of the CDR3: TGTGCCAGCAGCGTATCAAGGGAAACTGAAGCTTTCTTT. This encodes CASSVSRETEAFF. Using reference TRBV13 and TRBJ1-1 for the parts outside the CDR3, the full variable domain is AAGVIQSPRHLIKEKRETATLKCYPIPRHDTVYWYQQGPGQDPQFLISFYEKMQSDKGSIPDRFSAQQFSDYHSELNMSSLELGDSALYFCASSVSRETEAFFGQGTRLTVV.

This clone was observed a single time. J is TRBJ1-5 and V is TRBV2, with unresolved D. The germline CDR1 and CDR2 sequences are SNHLY and FYNNEI. This CDR3 is 13 amino acids long. V lost 6 bases and J 2 bases, leaving 8 bases between the germline ends. CDR3 coding DNA: TGTGCCAGCAGCATAAGCGGCAATCAGCCCCAGCATTTT. Its protein is CASSISGNQPQHF.

This clone is a singleton in its sample. CDR3: CASSFDTGRRTEAFF. The CDR3 DNA reads TGCGCCAGCAGCTTCGACACGGGACGTCGCACTGAAGCTTTCTTT. The J gene is TRBJ1-1, the V gene TRBV5-1; D perhaps matches TRBD1 (5 bases). V lost 2 bases and J 4 bases, leaving 15 bases between the germline ends. The CDR3 consists of 15 residues. Germline V gene lookup returns CDR1 SGHRS and CDR2 YFSETQ.

The V and J genes are TRBV10-1 and TRBJ2-2; D call uncertain. The CDR3 has 14 residues. CDR1 and CDR2 from the germline V gene are WNHNN and SYGVQD (reference sequence). Trimming left V 7 bases short and J 1 base short, with 10 bases between. Written as DNA, the CDR3 is TGCGCCAGCAACGCCCACTTGAACACCGGGGAGCTGTTTTTT. Protein product: CASNAHLNTGELFF.

This chain uses TRBV7-9 with TRBJ1-6; D is unclear. The germline CDR1 and CDR2 sequences are SEHNR and FQNEAQ (reference sequence). V was cut by 3 bases and J by 7 bases, with 10 bases left in between. There are 14 residues in the CDR3. The CDR3 DNA is TGTGCCAGCAGCTTCATGGCAGCAAATTCACCCCTCCACTTT. Amino acid sequence: CASSFMAANSPLHF.

The chain links TRBV7-9 to TRBJ1-4; a possible D gene is TRBD1 (6 bases). Looked up from germline, CDR1 is SEHNR and CDR2 is FQNEAQ (reference sequence). The V end lost 5 bases, the J end lost 7 bases, and 17 bases lay between the germline ends. This CDR3 comprises 15 residues. DNA for the CDR3: TGTGCCAGCAGCCGACGCCGGGGGCTAGGTGAAAAACTGTTTTTT. Translating gives CASSRRRGLGEKLFF.

Remarks on this clone: At one boundary the junction diverges from the germline segment, which might be a read error. This CDR3 is also generated by other DNA sequences in the sample. J is TRBJ1-5 and V is TRBV27; 12 bases agree with TRBD1. The germline V gene has CDR1 MNHEY and CDR2 SMNVEV (reference sequence). The CDR3 has 17 amino acids. Here the CDR3 reads CASSLGQGAPSGQPQHF. Written as DNA, the CDR3 is TGTGCTAGCAGTTTGGGACAGGGGGCGCCGTCAGGTCAGCCCCAGCATTTT.

CDR3 sequence: CASSALGGSYGYTF. Here the CDR3 DNA reads TGTGCCAGCAGTGCGCTTGGGGGCTCCTATGGCTACACCTTC. The gene calls are TRBV6-6 and TRBJ1-2; D might be TRBD1 (6 bases). This CDR3 is built from 14 residues. In germline, CDR1 is MNHNY, CDR2 SVGAGI (reference sequence). V was shortened by 5 bases and J by 4 bases, with 14 bases between the two germline ends.

This clone was detected a few times. The genes are TRBV2 and TRBJ2-2, with D possibly being TRBD1 (6 bases). From germline, CDR1 is SNHLY and CDR2 FYNNEI. The V gene lost 6 bases and the J gene lost 7 bases, with 15 bases spanning the gap. The CDR3 is 14 amino acids. As DNA, the CDR3 is TGTGCCAGCAGGGTACAGGGAATGAGCGGGGAGCTGTTTTTT. It is translated as CASRVQGMSGELFF.

This rearrangement joins TRBV6-6 to TRBJ1-5; D unclear. This CDR3 has 14 amino acids. The germline CDR1 and CDR2 sequences are MNHNY and SVGAGI (reference sequence). Trimming shortened V by 7 bases and J by 0 bases, and 10 bases separated the two germline ends. This CDR3 is CASTELYSNQPQHF. The CDR3 DNA follows: TGTGCCAGCACGGAACTCTATAGCAATCAGCCCCAGCATTTT.

This clone was seen only once. The V call is TRBV25-1, the J call TRBJ1-2; D perhaps matches TRBD1 (5 bases). Trimming left V 2 bases short and J 8 bases short, with 12 bases between. Germline V gene lookup returns CDR1 MGHDK and CDR2 SYGVNS. This CDR3 is 13 amino acids long. The CDR3 region is CASSETGSPGYTF. CDR3 DNA sequence: TGTGCCAGCAGTGAAACAGGTTCCCCCGGCTACACCTTC.

V usage is TRBV4-2 and J usage is TRBJ2-1, with 10 bases that match TRBD2. The J segment lost 6 bases and the V segment lost 0 bases, leaving 5 bases of the junction unmatched. CDR1 is LGHNA, CDR2 YNFKEQ, per germline. The CDR3 has 16 amino acids. The CDR3 protein is CASSQDQGTSVNEQFF. DNA of the CDR3: TGTGCCAGCAGCCAAGATCAGGGGACTAGCGTCAATGAGCAGTTCTTC.

The gene calls are TRBV6-1 and TRBJ2-7, with 7 bases matching TRBD2. The V gene end was trimmed by 1 base and the J gene end by 2 bases; junction bases not matched to a gene: 5. The V gene's germline CDR1 is MNHNS and CDR2 SASEGT. The CDR3 is 15 amino acids. The CDR3 sequence is CASSEGAGVAYEQYF. Written as DNA, the CDR3 is TGTGCCAGCAGTGAAGGGGCGGGGGTTGCCTACGAGCAGTACTTC.

The V call is TRBV7-2, the J call TRBJ1-5; D might be TRBD1 (6 bases). The CDR3 sequence is 15 residues long. In germline, CDR1 is SGHTA, CDR2 FQGNSA. Deletions cut 3 bases from V and 2 bases from J, with 11 bases between. In DNA form, the CDR3 reads TGTGCCAGCAGCTTTCGGGCAGGGGGCAATCAGCCCCAGCATTTT. This sequence encodes CASSFRAGGNQPQHF.

The gene calls are TRBV18 and TRBJ1-5; 9 nucleotides align to TRBD1. The CDR3 extends over 20 amino acids. CDR1 is KGHSH, CDR2 LQKENI, per germline. J gave up 0 bases and V 6 bases, and 18 bases lay outside the gene matches. The CDR3 protein is CASSLLPRGTGIGSNQPQHF. As DNA, the CDR3 is TGTGCCAGCTCTCTCCTGCCCCGGGGGACAGGGATCGGTAGCAATCAGCCCCAGCATTTT.

This chain connects TRBV5-6 to TRBJ2-4; no clear D gene. V was cut by 0 bases and J by 0 bases, with 7 bases left in between. CDR1 and CDR2 (germline): SGHDT, YYEEEE. The CDR3 sequence is 15 residues long. CDR3 region: CASSLVHLAKNIQYF. The CDR3 region has the DNA TGTGCCAGCAGCTTGGTTCACTTAGCCAAAAACATTCAGTACTTC.

The CDR3 region has the DNA TGTGCCAGCAGCGAGGCAGGTATAGCTAACTATGGCTACACCTTC. It specifies CASSEAGIANYGYTF. V and J are TRBV9 and TRBJ1-2; D remains unclear. CDR3 length equals 15 residues. Germline CDR1 reads SGDLS; CDR2 reads YYNGEE. V was trimmed by 3 bases and J by 0 bases, leaving 12 bases between them. The entire variable domain, with the rest obtained from reference TRBV9 and TRBJ1-2, is as follows: DSGVTQTPKHLITATGQRVTLRCSPRSGDLSVYWYQQSLDQGLQFLIQYYNGEERAKGNILERFSAQQFPDLHSELNLSSLELGDSALYFCASSEAGIANYGYTFGSGTRLTVV.

The CDR3 here is CASSDGGGLETQYF. The CDR3 DNA reads TGTGCCAGCAGTGATGGGGGGGGGTTAGAGACCCAGTACTTC. The chain is built from TRBV2 and TRBJ2-5; 7 bases fit TRBD2. The CDR3 runs 14 residues. Germline CDR1 is SNHLY and CDR2 is FYNNEI. V lost 3 bases, J lost 4 bases, and 5 bases stayed unmatched.